These T cell receptor beta chains were read from a single sample in a study of somatic mutations in cytotoxic T cells in rheumatoid arthritis. TCRdb keeps only in-frame clones here, not all; method: immunoSEQ multiplex PCR. The table shows approximately 24,000 clones, with 70% to 85% occurring only once. Sequencing was performed on CD8+ T cells sorted from blood. The receptor set was obtained from a woman under 30 in good health. Both conserved end residues are part of each CDR3. Each record gives: CDR3 length, J gene, V gene, CDR3 protein.

length: 15; J: TRBJ2-5; V: TRBV2; CDR3: CASSVLAEQGETQYF
length: 17; J: TRBJ2-3; V: TRBV12-5; CDR3: CASGFGLAGASTDTQYF
length: 12; J: TRBJ2-5; V: TRBV11-2; CDR3: CASSWTSETQYF
length: 17; J: TRBJ1-2; V: TRBV5-5; CDR3: CASSLNEGGVVGDGYTF
length: 17; J: TRBJ1-5; V: TRBV10-3; CDR3: CAISEGRGDHSNQPQHF
length: 14; J: TRBJ1-2; V: TRBV25-1; CDR3: CASSPGPVSYGYTF
length: 15; J: TRBJ1-1; V: TRBV6-1; CDR3: CASSEFVGGNTEAFF
length: 13; J: TRBJ2-5; V: TRBV30; CDR3: CAWSRGGSSSQYF
length: 12; J: TRBJ1-1; V: TRBV6-5; CDR3: CASSPAGTEAFF
length: 12; J: TRBJ1-2; V: TRBV28; CDR3: CASSYPHYGYTF
length: 13; J: TRBJ2-1; V: TRBV10-3; CDR3: CAISGTSTDEQFF
length: 11; J: TRBJ2-3; V: TRBV5-6; CDR3: CASSWRDTQYF
length: 15; J: TRBJ2-5; V: TRBV4-2; CDR3: CASGAVEAGGETQYF
length: 16; J: TRBJ2-1; V: TRBV6-1; CDR3: CASSVWGIFPNNEQFF
length: 14; J: TRBJ2-5; V: TRBV5-1; CDR3: CASSLEGTEETQYF
length: 14; J: TRBJ1-4; V: TRBV7-9; CDR3: CASSWGQSGEKLFF
length: 13; J: TRBJ2-2; V: TRBV2; CDR3: CASMRYNTGELFF
length: 13; J: TRBJ1-1; V: TRBV7-9; CDR3: CASSLGTVTEAFF
length: 13; J: TRBJ1-1; V: TRBV5-4; CDR3: CASSLSLGAEAFF
length: 14; J: TRBJ1-1; V: TRBV2; CDR3: CASGAAQRGTEAFF
length: 13; J: TRBJ2-1; V: TRBV2; CDR3: CASSAGSRGEQFF
length: 15; J: TRBJ2-1; V: TRBV4-1; CDR3: CASSPGLGGVDEQFF
length: 14; J: TRBJ2-7; V: TRBV7-8; CDR3: CASSLLTGGYEQYF
length: 15; J: TRBJ1-2; V: TRBV30; CDR3: CAWDLGQQFDYGYTF
length: 12; J: TRBJ1-2; V: TRBV14; CDR3: CASSLATYGYTF
length: 11; J: TRBJ2-1; V: TRBV5-1; CDR3: CASNRGREQFF
length: 18; J: TRBJ2-6; V: TRBV18; CDR3: CASSFTMDIYSRANVLTF
length: 17; J: TRBJ1-4; V: TRBV7-7; CDR3: CASSLAAGGPTNEKLFF
length: 14; J: TRBJ2-5; V: TRBV9; CDR3: CASSQTSGRETQYF
length: 14; J: TRBJ1-2; V: TRBV28; CDR3: CASRPQGGLYGYTF
length: 14; J: TRBJ1-1; V: TRBV7-9; CDR3: CASSSPPRNTEAFF
length: 15; J: TRBJ2-1; V: TRBV28; CDR3: CASSVPYRDLLEQFF
length: 17; J: TRBJ2-6; V: TRBV10-3; CDR3: CAISDSLAGAGANVLTF
length: 16; J: TRBJ2-1; V: TRBV4-2; CDR3: CASSQAYGGAGNEQFF
length: 16; J: TRBJ2-5; V: TRBV11-2; CDR3: CASSLEVRGSEETQYF
length: 11; J: TRBJ2-7; V: TRBV28; CDR3: CASSGLYEQHF
length: 16; J: TRBJ1-6; V: TRBV5-1; CDR3: CASSRGRDSYNSPLHF
length: 14; J: TRBJ1-1; V: TRBV6-5; CDR3: CASSYSQGSTEAFF
length: 13; J: TRBJ1-1; V: TRBV13; CDR3: CASSPSRATEAFF
length: 14; J: TRBJ2-7; V: TRBV7-6; CDR3: CASSLVGGRDEQYF
length: 15; J: TRBJ1-1; V: TRBV11-2; CDR3: CASSFALRGKTEAFF
length: 16; J: TRBJ2-2; V: TRBV9; CDR3: CASSAVTGTYVGELFF
length: 15; J: TRBJ2-3; V: TRBV19; CDR3: CASSLTSLSTDTQYF
length: 14; J: TRBJ1-5; V: TRBV6-1; CDR3: CASIPGVSNQPQHF
length: 15; J: TRBJ2-1; V: TRBV7-7; CDR3: CASSPSGSSYNEQFF
length: 14; J: TRBJ2-7; V: TRBV19; CDR3: CASSQLAGGYEQYF
length: 15; J: TRBJ2-1; V: TRBV27; CDR3: CASSFSGSSYNEQFF
length: 15; J: TRBJ1-1; V: TRBV5-1; CDR3: CASSLVGRLNTEAFF
length: 15; J: TRBJ2-1; V: TRBV5-4; CDR3: CASRLAGGPPNEQFF
length: 15; J: TRBJ1-4; V: TRBV27; CDR3: CASSLSSRGNEKLFF
length: 15; J: TRBJ1-6; V: TRBV28; CDR3: CASITSTGAYSPLHF